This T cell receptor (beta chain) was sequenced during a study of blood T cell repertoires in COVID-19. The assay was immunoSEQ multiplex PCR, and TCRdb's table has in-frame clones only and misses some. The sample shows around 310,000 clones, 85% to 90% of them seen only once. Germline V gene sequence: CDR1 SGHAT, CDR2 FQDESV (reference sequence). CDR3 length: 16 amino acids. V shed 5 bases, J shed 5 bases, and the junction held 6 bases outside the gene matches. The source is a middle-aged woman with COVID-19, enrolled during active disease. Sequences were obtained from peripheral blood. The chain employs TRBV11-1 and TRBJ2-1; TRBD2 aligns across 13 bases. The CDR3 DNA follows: TGTGCCAGCAGCCGGACTAGCGGGAGACCAAACAATGAGCAGTTCTTC. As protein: CASSRTSGRPNNEQFF.